One sample yielded the 2 T cell receptor beta chains listed below, sequenced in a study of Ad26.COV2.S vaccination and SARS-CoV-2 variants. Profiling relied on immunoSEQ multiplex PCR, and the TCRdb table lists in-frame clones only, not all of them. This table has about 680,000 clones, more than 70% appearing once. Treatment of the sample: roughly 18 received Ad26.COV2.S at low or high dose, single or two shots; about five received placebo; per-sample allocation not given. Material that was analyzed had been drawn on day 63 after the first vaccine or placebo injection. The sample consisted of peripheral blood, taken in a trial of Ad26.COV2.S vaccine versus placebo. These receptors all come from a person aged 18 to 65 who received the Ad26.COV2.S COVID-19 vaccine or a placebo.

The CDR3 coding sequence is TGTGCCAGCAGCTCACAGGGTGTATACACTGAAGCTTTCTTT. Protein: CASSSQGVYTEAFF. This chain connects TRBV11-2 to TRBJ1-1; possibly TRBD1 for D (6 bases). CDR1 and CDR2 (germline): SGHAT, FQNNGV. CDR3 length: 14 amino acids. V dropped 4 bases and J dropped 3 bases, with 12 bases sitting between them.

The rearrangement joins TRBV5-4 to TRBJ2-6; unclear D gene. The germline V and J ends were trimmed by 4 bases and 7 bases, with 12 bases remaining between them. Germline V gene sequence: CDR1 SGHNT, CDR2 YYREEE (reference sequence). This CDR3 has 14 residues. The CDR3 region has the DNA TGTGCCAGCAGCAGGCTGGTTGGTGCCAACGTCCTGACTTTC. Protein: CASSRLVGANVLTF.